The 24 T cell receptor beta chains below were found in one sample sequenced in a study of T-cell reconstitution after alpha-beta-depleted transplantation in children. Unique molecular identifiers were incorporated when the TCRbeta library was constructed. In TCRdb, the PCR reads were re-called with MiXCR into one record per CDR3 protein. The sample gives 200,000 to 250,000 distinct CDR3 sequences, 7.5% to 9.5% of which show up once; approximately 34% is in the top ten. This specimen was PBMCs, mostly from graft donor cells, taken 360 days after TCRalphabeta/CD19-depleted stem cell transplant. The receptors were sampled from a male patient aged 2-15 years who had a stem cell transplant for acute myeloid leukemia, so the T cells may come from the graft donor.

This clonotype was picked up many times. The CDR3 DNA sequence: TGTGCCAGCTCACCGGACATTTACAATGAGCAGTTCTTC. Protein product: CASSPDIYNEQFF. The J gene is TRBJ2-1, the V gene TRBV18; perhaps TRBD1 as D (5 bases). V was cut by 3 bases and J by 4 bases, with 7 bases left in between. The CDR3 spans 13 residues. Germline-derived CDR1 and CDR2 are KGHSH and LQKENI. Filled out from reference TRBV18 and TRBJ2-1, the complete variable domain reads NAGVMQNPRHLVRRRGQEARLRCSPMKGHSHVYWYRQLPEEGLKFMVYLQKENIIDESGMPKERFSAEFPKEGPSILRIQQVVRGDSAAYFCASSPDIYNEQFFGPGTRLTVL.

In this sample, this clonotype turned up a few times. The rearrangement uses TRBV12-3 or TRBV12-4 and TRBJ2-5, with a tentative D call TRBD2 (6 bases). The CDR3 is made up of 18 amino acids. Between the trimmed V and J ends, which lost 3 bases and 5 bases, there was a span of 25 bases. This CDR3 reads CASSFRSGKGLKRETQYF. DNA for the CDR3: TGTGCCAGCAGTTTTCGGAGCGGCAAAGGACTAAAGAGGGAGACCCAGTACTTC.

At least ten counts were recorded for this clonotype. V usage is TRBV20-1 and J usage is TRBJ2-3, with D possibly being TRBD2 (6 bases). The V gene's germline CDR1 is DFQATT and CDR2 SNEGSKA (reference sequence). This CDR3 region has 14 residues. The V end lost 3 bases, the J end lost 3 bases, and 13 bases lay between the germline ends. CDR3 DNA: TGCAGTGCTAGTGCGGCGGGAAGGACAGATACGCAGTATTTT. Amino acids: CSASAAGRTDTQYF.

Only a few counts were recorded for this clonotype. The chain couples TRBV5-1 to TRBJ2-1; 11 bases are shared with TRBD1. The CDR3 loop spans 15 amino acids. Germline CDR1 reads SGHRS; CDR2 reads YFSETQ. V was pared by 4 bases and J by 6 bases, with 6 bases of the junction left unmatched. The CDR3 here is CASSIGDRGTNEQFF. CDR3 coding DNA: TGCGCCAGCAGCATAGGGGACAGGGGGACCAATGAGCAGTTCTTC.

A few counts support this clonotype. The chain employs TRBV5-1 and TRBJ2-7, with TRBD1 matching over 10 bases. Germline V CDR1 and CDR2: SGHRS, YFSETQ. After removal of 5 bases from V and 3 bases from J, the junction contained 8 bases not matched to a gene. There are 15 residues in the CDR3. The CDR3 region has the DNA TGCGCCAGCAGACTTCCGGGACAGGGGATCTACGAGCAGTACTTC. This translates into CASRLPGQGIYEQYF.

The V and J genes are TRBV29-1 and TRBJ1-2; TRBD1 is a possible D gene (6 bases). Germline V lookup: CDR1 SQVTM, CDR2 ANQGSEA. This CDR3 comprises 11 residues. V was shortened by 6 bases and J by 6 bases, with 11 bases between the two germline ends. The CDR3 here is CSVGHRDGYTF. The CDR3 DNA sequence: TGCAGCGTGGGCCACAGGGATGGCTACACCTTC.

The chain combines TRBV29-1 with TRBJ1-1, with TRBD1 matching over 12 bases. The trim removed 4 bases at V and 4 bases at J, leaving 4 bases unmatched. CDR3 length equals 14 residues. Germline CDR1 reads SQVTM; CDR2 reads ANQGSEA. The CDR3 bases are TGCAGCGTTGGGGACAGGGGGCTTGGCACTGAAGCTTTCTTT. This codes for CSVGDRGLGTEAFF.

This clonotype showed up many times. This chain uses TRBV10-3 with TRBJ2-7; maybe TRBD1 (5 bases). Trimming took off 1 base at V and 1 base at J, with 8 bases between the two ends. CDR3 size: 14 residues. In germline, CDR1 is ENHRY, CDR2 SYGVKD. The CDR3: CAISEFDSSYEQYF. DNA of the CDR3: TGTGCCATCAGTGAGTTTGACAGTTCCTACGAGCAGTACTTC.

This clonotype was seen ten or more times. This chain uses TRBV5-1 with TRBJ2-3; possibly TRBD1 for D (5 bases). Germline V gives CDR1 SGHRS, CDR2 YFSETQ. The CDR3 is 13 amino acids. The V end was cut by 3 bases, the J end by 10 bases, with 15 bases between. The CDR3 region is CASSWGEATAQYF. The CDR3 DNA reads TGCGCCAGCAGCTGGGGCGAGGCGACTGCGCAGTATTTT.

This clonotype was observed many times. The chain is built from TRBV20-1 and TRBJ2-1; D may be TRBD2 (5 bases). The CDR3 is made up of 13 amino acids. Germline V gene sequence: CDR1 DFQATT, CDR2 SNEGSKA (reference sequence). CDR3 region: CGSGKLAYNEQFF. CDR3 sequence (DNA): TGCGGGAGTGGGAAGCTAGCCTACAATGAGCAGTTCTTC.

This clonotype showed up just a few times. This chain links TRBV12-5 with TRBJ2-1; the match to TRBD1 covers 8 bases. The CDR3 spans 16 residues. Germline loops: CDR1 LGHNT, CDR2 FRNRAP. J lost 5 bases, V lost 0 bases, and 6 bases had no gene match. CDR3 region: CASGLVVDRGNNEQFF. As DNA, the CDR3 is TGTGCTAGTGGTTTGGTGGTTGACAGGGGCAACAATGAGCAGTTCTTC.

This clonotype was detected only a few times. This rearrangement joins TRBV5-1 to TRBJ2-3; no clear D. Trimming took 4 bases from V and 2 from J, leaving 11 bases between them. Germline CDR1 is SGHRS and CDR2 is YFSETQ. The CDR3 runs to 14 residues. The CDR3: CASSPGSYTDTQYF. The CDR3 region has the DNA TGCGCCAGCAGCCCCGGGTCGTACACAGATACGCAGTATTTT.

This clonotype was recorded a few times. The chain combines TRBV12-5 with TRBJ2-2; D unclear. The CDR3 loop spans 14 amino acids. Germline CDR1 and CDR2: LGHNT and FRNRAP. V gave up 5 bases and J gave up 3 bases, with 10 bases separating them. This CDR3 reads CASGPDSYTGELFF. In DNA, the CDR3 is TGTGCTAGTGGTCCCGACTCCTACACCGGGGAGCTGTTTTTT.

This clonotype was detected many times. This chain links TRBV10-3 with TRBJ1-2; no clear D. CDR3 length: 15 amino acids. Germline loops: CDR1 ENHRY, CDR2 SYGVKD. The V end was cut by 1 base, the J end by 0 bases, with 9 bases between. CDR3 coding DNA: TGTGCCATCAGTGAGTTTAGGGAAGCTAACTATGGCTACACCTTC. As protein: CAISEFREANYGYTF.

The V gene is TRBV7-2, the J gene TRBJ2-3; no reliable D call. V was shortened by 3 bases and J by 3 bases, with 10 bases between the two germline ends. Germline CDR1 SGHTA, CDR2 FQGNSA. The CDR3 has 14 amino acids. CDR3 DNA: TGTGCCAGCAGCTTTAAGGGCCCTACAGATACGCAGTATTTT. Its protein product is CASSFKGPTDTQYF.

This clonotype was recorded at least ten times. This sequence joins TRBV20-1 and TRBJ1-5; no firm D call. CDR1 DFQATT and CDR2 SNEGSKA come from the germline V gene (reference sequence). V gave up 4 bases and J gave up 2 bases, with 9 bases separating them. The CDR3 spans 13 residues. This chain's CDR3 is CSAKIDGNQPQHF. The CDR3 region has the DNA TGCAGTGCTAAGATCGACGGCAATCAGCCCCAGCATTTT.

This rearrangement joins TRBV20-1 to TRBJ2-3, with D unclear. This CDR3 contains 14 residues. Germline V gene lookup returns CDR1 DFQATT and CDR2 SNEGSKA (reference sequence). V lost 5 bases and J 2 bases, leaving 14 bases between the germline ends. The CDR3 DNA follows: TGCAGTGCTCCCGTCAGCGCCCACACAGATACGCAGTATTTT. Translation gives CSAPVSAHTDTQYF.

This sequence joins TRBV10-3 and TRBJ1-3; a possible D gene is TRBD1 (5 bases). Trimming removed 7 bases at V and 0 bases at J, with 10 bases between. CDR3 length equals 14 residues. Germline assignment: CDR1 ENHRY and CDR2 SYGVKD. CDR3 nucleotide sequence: TGTGCCATCACCCAGGACATCTCTGGAAACACCATATATTTT. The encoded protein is CAITQDISGNTIYF.

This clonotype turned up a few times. The CDR3 loop reads CASSLVEDSRGETQYF. CDR3 DNA sequence: TGTGCCAGCAGCTTAGTAGAGGACAGCCGGGGAGAGACCCAGTACTTC. The rearrangement joins TRBV7-2 to TRBJ2-5, with D perhaps matching TRBD1 (6 bases). V lost 1 base to trimming and J lost 4 bases, with 16 bases between them. The CDR3 is 16 amino acids. CDR1 is SGHTA, CDR2 FQGNSA, per germline. Filled out from reference TRBV7-2 and TRBJ2-5, the complete variable domain reads GAGVSQSPSNKVTEKGKDVELRCDPISGHTALYWYRQSLGQGLEFLIYFQGNSAPDKSGLPSDRFSAERTGGSVSTLTIQRTQQEDSAVYLCASSLVEDSRGETQYFGPGTRLLVL.

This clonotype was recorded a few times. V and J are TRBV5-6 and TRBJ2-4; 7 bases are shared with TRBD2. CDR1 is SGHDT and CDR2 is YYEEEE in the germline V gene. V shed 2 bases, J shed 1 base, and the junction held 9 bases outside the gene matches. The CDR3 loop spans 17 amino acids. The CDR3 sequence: CASSFGTTIYAKNIQYF. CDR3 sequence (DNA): TGTGCCAGCAGCTTCGGGACTACAATTTACGCCAAAAACATTCAGTACTTC.

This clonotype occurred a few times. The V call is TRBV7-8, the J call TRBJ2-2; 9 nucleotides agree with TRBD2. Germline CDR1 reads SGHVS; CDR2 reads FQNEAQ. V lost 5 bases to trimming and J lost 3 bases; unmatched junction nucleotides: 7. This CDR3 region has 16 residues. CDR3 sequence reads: CASSHIAGADTGELFF. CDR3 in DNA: TGTGCCAGCAGCCACATAGCGGGAGCAGACACCGGGGAGCTGTTTTTT.

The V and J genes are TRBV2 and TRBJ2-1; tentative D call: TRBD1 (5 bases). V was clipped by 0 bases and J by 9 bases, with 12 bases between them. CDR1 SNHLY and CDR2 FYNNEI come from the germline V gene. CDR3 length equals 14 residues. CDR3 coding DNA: TGTGCCAGCAGTGAAGCGTATAAGGGGTCTGAGCAGTTCTTC. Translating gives CASSEAYKGSEQFF.

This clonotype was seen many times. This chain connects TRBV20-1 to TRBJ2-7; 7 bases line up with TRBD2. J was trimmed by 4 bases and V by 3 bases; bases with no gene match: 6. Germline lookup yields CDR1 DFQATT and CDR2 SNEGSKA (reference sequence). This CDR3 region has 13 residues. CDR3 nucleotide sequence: TGCAGTGCTAGGCTAGCGGAAGATTACGAGCAGTACTTC. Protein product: CSARLAEDYEQYF.

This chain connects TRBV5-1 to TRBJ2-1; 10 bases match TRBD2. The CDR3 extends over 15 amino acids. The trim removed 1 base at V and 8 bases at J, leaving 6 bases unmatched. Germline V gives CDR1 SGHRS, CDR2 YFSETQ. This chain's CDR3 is CASSLSAGGHDEQFF. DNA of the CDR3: TGCGCCAGCAGCTTGTCAGCGGGGGGGCACGATGAGCAGTTCTTC. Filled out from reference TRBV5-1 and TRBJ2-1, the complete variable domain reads KAGVTQTPRYLIKTRGQQVTLSCSPISGHRSVSWYQQTPGQGLQFLFEYFSETQRNKGNFPGRFSGRQFSNSRSEMNVSTLELGDSALYLCASSLSAGGHDEQFFGPGTRLTVL.